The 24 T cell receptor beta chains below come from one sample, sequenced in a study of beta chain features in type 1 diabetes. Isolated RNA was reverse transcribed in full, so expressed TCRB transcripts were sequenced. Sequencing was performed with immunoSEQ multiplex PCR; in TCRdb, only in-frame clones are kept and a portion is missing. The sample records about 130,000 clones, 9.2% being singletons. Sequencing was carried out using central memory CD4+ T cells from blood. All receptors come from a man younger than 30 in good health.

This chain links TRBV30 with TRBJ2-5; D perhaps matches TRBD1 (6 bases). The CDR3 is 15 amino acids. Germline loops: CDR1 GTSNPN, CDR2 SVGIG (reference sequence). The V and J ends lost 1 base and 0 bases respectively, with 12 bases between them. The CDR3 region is CAWSEIDRNQETQYF. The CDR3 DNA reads TGTGCCTGGAGTGAAATCGACAGGAACCAAGAGACCCAGTACTTC.

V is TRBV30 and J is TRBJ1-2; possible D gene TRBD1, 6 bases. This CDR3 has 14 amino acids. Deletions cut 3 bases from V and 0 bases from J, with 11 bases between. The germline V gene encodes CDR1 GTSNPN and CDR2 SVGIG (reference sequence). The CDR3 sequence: CAWRGSGANYGYTF. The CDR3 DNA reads TGTGCCTGGAGGGGTTCAGGGGCTAACTATGGCTACACCTTC.

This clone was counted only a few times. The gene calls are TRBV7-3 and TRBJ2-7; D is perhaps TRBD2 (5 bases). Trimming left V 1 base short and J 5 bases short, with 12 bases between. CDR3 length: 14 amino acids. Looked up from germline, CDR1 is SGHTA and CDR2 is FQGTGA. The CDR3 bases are TGTGCCAGCAGCTTAAAGGCCGGGATCCACGAGCAGTACTTC. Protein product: CASSLKAGIHEQYF.

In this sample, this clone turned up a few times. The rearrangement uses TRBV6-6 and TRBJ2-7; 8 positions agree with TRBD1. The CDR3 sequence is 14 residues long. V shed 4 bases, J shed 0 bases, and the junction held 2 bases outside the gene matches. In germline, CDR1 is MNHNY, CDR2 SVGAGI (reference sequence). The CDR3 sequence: CASSFGQGSYEQYF. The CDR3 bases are TGTGCCAGCAGTTTCGGACAGGGCTCCTACGAGCAGTACTTC.

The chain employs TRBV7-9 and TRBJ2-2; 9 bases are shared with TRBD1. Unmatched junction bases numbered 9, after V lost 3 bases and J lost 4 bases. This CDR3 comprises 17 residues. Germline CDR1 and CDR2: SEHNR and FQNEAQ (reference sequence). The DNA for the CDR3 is TGTGCCAGCAGCTTGAGCCTCCGGGACAGGGCCACCGGGGAGCTGTTTTTT. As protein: CASSLSLRDRATGELFF.

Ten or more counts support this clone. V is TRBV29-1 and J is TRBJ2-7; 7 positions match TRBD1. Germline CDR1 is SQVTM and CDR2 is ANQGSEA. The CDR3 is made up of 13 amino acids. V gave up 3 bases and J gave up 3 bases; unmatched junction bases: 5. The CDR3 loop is CSVETGRRYEQYF. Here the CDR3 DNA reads TGCAGCGTTGAGACAGGGCGCCGCTACGAGCAGTACTTC.

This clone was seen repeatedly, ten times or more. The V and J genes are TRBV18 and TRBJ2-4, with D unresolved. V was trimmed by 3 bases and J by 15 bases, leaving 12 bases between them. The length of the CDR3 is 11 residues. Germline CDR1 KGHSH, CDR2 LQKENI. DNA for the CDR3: TGTGCCAGCTCACCGGAGTATGGGTTGTACTTC. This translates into CASSPEYGLYF.

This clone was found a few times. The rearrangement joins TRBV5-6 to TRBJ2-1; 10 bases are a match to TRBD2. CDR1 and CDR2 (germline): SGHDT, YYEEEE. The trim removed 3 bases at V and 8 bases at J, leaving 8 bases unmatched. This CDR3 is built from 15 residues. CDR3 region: CASSSPNGLADEQFF. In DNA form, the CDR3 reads TGTGCCAGCAGCTCGCCTAACGGACTAGCGGATGAGCAGTTCTTC.

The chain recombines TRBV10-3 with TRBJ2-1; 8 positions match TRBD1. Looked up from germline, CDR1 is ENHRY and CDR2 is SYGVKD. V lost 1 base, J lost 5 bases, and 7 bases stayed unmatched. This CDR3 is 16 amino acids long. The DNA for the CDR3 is TGTGCCATCAGTGAGTACCTCAGGGGACAGGACAATGAGCAGTTCTTC. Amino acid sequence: CAISEYLRGQDNEQFF.

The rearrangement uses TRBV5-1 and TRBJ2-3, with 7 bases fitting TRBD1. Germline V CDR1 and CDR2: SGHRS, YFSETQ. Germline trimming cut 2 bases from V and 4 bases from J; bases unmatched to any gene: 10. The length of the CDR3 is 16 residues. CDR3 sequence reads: CASSFRPRGNADTQYF. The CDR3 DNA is TGCGCCAGCAGCTTCCGACCCAGGGGGAATGCAGATACGCAGTATTTT.

CDR3 region: CASTSLMTGANGDTQYF. DNA for the CDR3: TGTGCCAGCACCTCTTTAATGACAGGGGCCAATGGAGATACGCAGTATTTT. The V gene is TRBV7-9, the J gene TRBJ2-3; the match to TRBD1 covers 8 bases. This CDR3 is built from 17 residues. Trimming took 7 bases from V and 5 from J; bases not matched to a gene: 17. Per the germline V gene, CDR1 is SEHNR and CDR2 is FQNEAQ (reference sequence). Looking up the rest from reference TRBV7-9 and TRBJ2-3 gives the full variable domain: DTGVSQNPRHKITKRGQNVTFRCDPISEHNRLYWYRQTLGQGPEFLTYFQNEAQLEKSRLLSDRFSAERPKGSFSTLEIQRTEQGDSAMYLCASTSLMTGANGDTQYFGPGTRLTVL.

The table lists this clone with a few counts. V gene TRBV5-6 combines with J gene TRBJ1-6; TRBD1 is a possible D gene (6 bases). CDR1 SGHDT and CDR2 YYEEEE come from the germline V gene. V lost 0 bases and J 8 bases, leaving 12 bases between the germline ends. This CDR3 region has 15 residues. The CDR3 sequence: CASSLDRALDSPLHF. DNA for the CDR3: TGTGCCAGCAGCTTGGACAGGGCCTTGGATTCACCCCTCCACTTT. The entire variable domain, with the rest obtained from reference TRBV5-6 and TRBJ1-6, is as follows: DAGVTQSPTHLIKTRGQQVTLRCSPKSGHDTVSWYQQALGQGPQFIFQYYEEEERQRGNFPDRFSGHQFPNYSSELNVNALLLGDSALYLCASSLDRALDSPLHFGNGTRLTVT.

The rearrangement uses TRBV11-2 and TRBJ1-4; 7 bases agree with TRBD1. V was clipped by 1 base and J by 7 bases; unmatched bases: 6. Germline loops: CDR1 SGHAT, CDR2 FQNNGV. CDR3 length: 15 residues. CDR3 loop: CASSLVGQVVEKLFF. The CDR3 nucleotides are TGTGCCAGCAGCTTAGTTGGACAGGTAGTTGAAAAACTGTTTTTT.

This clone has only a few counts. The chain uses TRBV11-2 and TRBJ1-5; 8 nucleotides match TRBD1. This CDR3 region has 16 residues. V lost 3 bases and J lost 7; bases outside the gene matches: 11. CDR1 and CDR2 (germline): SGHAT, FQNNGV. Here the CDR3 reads CASSLDQRTGIQPQHF. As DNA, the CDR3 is TGTGCCAGCAGCTTGGATCAGAGGACAGGGATCCAGCCCCAGCATTTT.

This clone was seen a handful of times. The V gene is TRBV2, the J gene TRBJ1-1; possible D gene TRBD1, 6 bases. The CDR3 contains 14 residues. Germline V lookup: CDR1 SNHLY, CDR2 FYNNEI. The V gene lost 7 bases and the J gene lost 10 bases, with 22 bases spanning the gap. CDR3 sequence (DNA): TGTGCCAGCAAGAGGGGGGGTAGTTTAACAGGAGCTTTCTTT. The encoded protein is CASKRGGSLTGAFF. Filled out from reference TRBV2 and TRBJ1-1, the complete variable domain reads EPEVTQTPSHQVTQMGQEVILRCVPISNHLYFYWYRQILGQKVEFLVSFYNNEISEKSEIFDDQFSVERPDGSNFTLKIRSTKLEDSAMYFCASKRGGSLTGAFFGQGTRLTVV.

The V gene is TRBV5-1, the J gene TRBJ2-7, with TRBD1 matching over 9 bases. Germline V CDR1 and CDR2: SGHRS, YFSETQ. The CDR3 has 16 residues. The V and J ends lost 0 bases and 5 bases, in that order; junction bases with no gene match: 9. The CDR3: CASSLGPGQGPHEQYF. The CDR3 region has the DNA TGCGCCAGCAGCTTGGGACCGGGACAGGGCCCCCACGAGCAGTACTTC.

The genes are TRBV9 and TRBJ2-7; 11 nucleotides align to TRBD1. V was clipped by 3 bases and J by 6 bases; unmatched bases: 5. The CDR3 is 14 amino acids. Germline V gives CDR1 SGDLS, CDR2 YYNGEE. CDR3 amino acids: CASSAWDRGTEQYF. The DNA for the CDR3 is TGTGCCAGCAGCGCCTGGGACAGGGGGACCGAGCAGTACTTC.

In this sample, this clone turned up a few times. CDR3 DNA sequence: TGTGCCAGCAGCCAAAAACTGGGAGGAAGGGAAAAACTGTTTTTT. Encoded protein: CASSQKLGGREKLFF. The rearrangement links TRBV13 to TRBJ1-4; D call uncertain. The CDR3 contains 15 residues. CDR1 and CDR2 (germline): PRHDT, FYEKMQ (reference sequence). Deletions cut 5 bases from V and 8 bases from J, with 18 bases between.

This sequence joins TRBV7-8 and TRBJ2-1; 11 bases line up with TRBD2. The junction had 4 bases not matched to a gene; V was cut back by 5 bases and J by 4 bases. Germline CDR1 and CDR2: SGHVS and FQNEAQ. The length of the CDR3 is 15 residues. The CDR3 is CASSTGTSGYNEQFF. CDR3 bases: TGTGCCAGCAGCACCGGGACTAGCGGATACAATGAGCAGTTCTTC.

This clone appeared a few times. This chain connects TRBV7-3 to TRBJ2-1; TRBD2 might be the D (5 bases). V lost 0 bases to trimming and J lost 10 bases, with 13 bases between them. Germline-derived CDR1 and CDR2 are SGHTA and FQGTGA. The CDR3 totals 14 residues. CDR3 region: CASSLTGSREEQFF. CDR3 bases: TGTGCCAGCAGCTTAACTGGTAGCCGGGAAGAGCAGTTCTTC.

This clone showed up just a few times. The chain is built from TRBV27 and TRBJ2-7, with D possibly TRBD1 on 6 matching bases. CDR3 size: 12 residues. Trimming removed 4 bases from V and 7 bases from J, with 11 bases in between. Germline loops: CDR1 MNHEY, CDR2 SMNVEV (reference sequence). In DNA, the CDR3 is TGTGCCAGCAGTTCCACAGGGATAGAGCAGTACTTC. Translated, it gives CASSSTGIEQYF.

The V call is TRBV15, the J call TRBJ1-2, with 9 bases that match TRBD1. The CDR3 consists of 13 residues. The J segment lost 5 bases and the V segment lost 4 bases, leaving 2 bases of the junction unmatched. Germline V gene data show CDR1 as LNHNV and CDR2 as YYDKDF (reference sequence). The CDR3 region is CATSIGQGYGYTF. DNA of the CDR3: TGTGCCACCAGCATAGGACAGGGGTATGGCTACACCTTC.

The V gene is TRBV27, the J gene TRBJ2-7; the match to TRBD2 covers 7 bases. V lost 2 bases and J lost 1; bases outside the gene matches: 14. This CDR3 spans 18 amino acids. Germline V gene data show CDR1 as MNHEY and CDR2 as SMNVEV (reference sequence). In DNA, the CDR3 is TGTGCCAGCAGTTTACTCGCCCGGGGAGGGGATCCATCCTACGAGCAGTACTTC. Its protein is CASSLLARGGDPSYEQYF.

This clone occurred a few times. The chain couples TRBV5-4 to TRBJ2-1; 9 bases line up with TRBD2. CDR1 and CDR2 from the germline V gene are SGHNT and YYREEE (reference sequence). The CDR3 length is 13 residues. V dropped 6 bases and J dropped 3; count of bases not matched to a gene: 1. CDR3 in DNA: TGTGCCAGCAATAGCGGGGGCTACAATGAGCAGTTCTTC. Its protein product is CASNSGGYNEQFF.